These 29 T cell receptor beta chains were sequenced from one sample in a study of T cells in Graves' hyperthyroidism and ophthalmopathy. Amplification of TCR beta CDR3 regions was performed using RNA transcripts as template. The primer set for the first-round RT-PCR of the TCR CDR3 was HTBI. Each CDR3 protein is one row after TCRdb ran MiXCR on the multiplex PCR reads. Counted here are 700,000 to 950,000 distinct CDR3 sequences, roughly 32% occurring once; the ten biggest clones make up approximately 31%. Material for sequencing was blood. Receptor source: a middle-aged woman with Graves' hyperthyroidism.

This clonotype was detected only a few times. This chain joins TRBV7-2 and TRBJ2-7; TRBD2 matches at 7 bases. The germline CDR1 and CDR2 sequences are SGHTA and FQGNSA. The CDR3 runs 18 residues. V shed 1 base, J shed 2 bases, and the junction held 14 bases outside the gene matches. The CDR3 region has the DNA TGTGCCAGCAGCTTAGAGATTTATCGGCGGACTAGACCCTACGAGCAGTACTTC. It codes for CASSLEIYRRTRPYEQYF.

There are a few counts of this clonotype. This chain links TRBV7-2 with TRBJ2-2; perhaps TRBD2 as D (5 bases). The germline V and J ends were trimmed by 8 bases and 6 bases, with 19 bases remaining between them. CDR3 length: 15 amino acids. Germline values: CDR1 SGHTA, CDR2 FQGNSA. CDR3 sequence: CASRRTGVNPGELFF. Written as DNA, the CDR3 is TGTGCCAGCCGCCGGACTGGCGTTAACCCCGGGGAGCTGTTTTTT.

This clonotype was seen at least ten times. This chain links TRBV10-3 with TRBJ1-5; no firm D call. This CDR3 has 12 amino acids. The V and J ends lost 4 bases and 4 bases respectively, with 5 bases between them. Per germline, CDR1 ENHRY and CDR2 SYGVKD. The CDR3 loop is CAISGSNQPQHF. The CDR3 nucleotides read TGTGCCATCAGTGGAAGTAATCAGCCCCAGCATTTT.

This clonotype was counted between two and nine times. The chain links TRBV19 to TRBJ1-5; 12 nucleotides align to TRBD1. There are 17 residues in the CDR3. Germline V gives CDR1 LNHDA, CDR2 SQIVND (reference sequence). J lost 7 bases, V lost 3 bases, and 10 bases had no gene match. The CDR3: CASSMNTGTGGRQPQHF. CDR3 in DNA: TGTGCCAGTAGTATGAATACCGGGACAGGGGGCAGGCAGCCCCAGCATTTT.

This clonotype has a count of ten or more. The chain uses TRBV14 and TRBJ1-2; D unclear. The CDR3 runs to 16 residues. Germline V gene data show CDR1 as SGHDN and CDR2 as FVKESK. V lost 0 bases and J 3 bases, leaving 14 bases between the germline ends. CDR3 DNA sequence: TGTGCCAGCAGCCAAGATCAGTCCCCCACATACTATGGCTACACCTTC. It specifies CASSQDQSPTYYGYTF.

At least ten counts were recorded for this clonotype. The rearrangement joins TRBV7-3 to TRBJ1-5; D gene uncertain. V dropped 5 bases and J dropped 7 bases, with 12 bases sitting between them. Per germline, CDR1 SGHTA and CDR2 FQGTGA. CDR3 length: 13 amino acids. The CDR3: CASSMDPRQPQHF. CDR3 coding DNA: TGTGCCAGCAGCATGGACCCGAGGCAGCCCCAGCATTTT.

The chain is built from TRBV6-5 and TRBJ2-7; D is unclear. V dropped 6 bases and J dropped 3 bases, with 6 bases sitting between them. CDR3 length equals 11 residues. CDR1 MNHEY and CDR2 SVGAGI come from the germline V gene. In DNA form, the CDR3 reads TGTGCCAGCAGGCGTTTCTACGAGCAGTACTTC. Its translation is CASRRFYEQYF.

The chain joins TRBV12-3 or TRBV12-4 to TRBJ1-1, with a tentative D call TRBD1 (6 bases). The CDR3 sequence is 13 residues long. The ends were cut back, 3 bases at V and 6 bases at J, with 11 bases in the middle. The CDR3 region has the DNA TGTGCCAGCAGTTTGGGGGCCAGGGCTGAAGCTTTCTTT. It codes for CASSLGARAEAFF.

The sample holds a few counts of this clonotype. The rearrangement links TRBV29-1 to TRBJ2-5, with D uncertain. CDR1 is SQVTM and CDR2 is ANQGSEA in the germline V gene. V gave up 5 bases and J gave up 5 bases, with 12 bases separating them. The CDR3 totals 12 residues. The CDR3 loop reads CSVPTPRETQYF. CDR3 in DNA: TGCAGCGTTCCCACCCCCCGGGAGACCCAGTACTTC.

There are a few counts of this clonotype. The V call is TRBV7-8, the J call TRBJ1-3; TRBD1 matches 8 bases. Germline V lookup: CDR1 SGHVS, CDR2 FQNEAQ. This CDR3 contains 17 residues. J was trimmed by 1 base and V by 5 bases; bases with no gene match: 10. Here the CDR3 DNA reads TGTGCCAGCAGCGCTCGTCAGGGGGCCCTATCTGGAAACACCATATATTTT. Its translation: CASSARQGALSGNTIYF.

The chain combines TRBV7-8 with TRBJ2-2; the D is unclear. The V and J ends lost 2 bases and 1 base respectively, with 11 bases between them. The CDR3 consists of 16 residues. Per the germline V gene, CDR1 is SGHVS and CDR2 is FQNEAQ. CDR3 DNA: TGTGCCAGCAGCTTAACGAGACTTGAGAACACCGGGGAGCTGTTTTTT. It yields the protein CASSLTRLENTGELFF.

This clonotype appeared many times. This rearrangement joins TRBV20-1 to TRBJ2-7; 10 bases are shared with TRBD2. From germline, CDR1 is DFQATT and CDR2 SNEGSKA (reference sequence). CDR3 length equals 15 residues. The CDR3 DNA reads as TGCAGCCACCTCTGGGCCGCTAGCGGGAGATACGAGCAGTACTTC. It specifies CSHLWAASGRYEQYF.

The chain couples TRBV2 to TRBJ1-5; unclear D gene. This CDR3 comprises 15 residues. The V and J ends lost 5 bases and 0 bases respectively, with 11 bases between them. In germline, CDR1 is SNHLY, CDR2 FYNNEI. CDR3: CASSINSYSNQPQHF. CDR3 nucleotide sequence: TGTGCCAGCAGTATAAATTCCTATAGCAATCAGCCCCAGCATTTT.

This sequence joins TRBV20-1 and TRBJ1-2, with D maybe TRBD1 (5 bases). With 5 bases removed from V and 3 bases from J, the gap between germline ends came to 7 bases. CDR3 length equals 11 residues. From germline, CDR1 is DFQATT and CDR2 SNEGSKA (reference sequence). The CDR3, as DNA: TGCAGTGCTGGGGGGGACTATGGCTACACCTTC. The encoded protein is CSAGGDYGYTF.

Concerning this clonotype itself: This may stem from a read error, because a much larger clone lies one nucleotide away. The chain is built from TRBV12-3 or TRBV12-4 and TRBJ1-2, with TRBD1 as a possible D gene (5 bases). CDR3 length: 14 residues. CDR3 DNA: TGTGCCAGCAGTTTAGACAGGAAGGGCTATGGCTGCACCTTC. Its protein product is CASSLDRKGYGCTF.

The sample holds a few counts of this clonotype. The J gene is TRBJ2-5, the V gene TRBV19, with 8 bases aligning to TRBD1. Germline CDR1 is LNHDA and CDR2 is SQIVND (reference sequence). V dropped 5 bases and J dropped 5; count of bases not matched to a gene: 7. CDR3 length: 14 amino acids. The CDR3: CASSGQGFSETQYF. The CDR3 nucleotides are TGTGCCAGTAGTGGACAGGGATTTAGCGAGACCCAGTACTTC.

In this sample, this clonotype turned up a few times. The V call is TRBV2, the J call TRBJ2-3, with D possibly being TRBD2 (6 bases). V was trimmed by 7 bases and J by 0 bases, leaving 8 bases between them. This CDR3 is built from 13 residues. From germline, CDR1 is SNHLY and CDR2 FYNNEI. The CDR3 coding sequence is TGTGCCAGCACCGGGACTAGCACAGATACGCAGTATTTT. It encodes CASTGTSTDTQYF.

Points on this clonotype: This may arise from a read error, as a much more abundant clone is one base away. This chain links TRBV10-3 with TRBJ1-1; a possible D gene is TRBD1 (6 bases). Germline CDR1 and CDR2: ENHRY and SYGVKD. The V gene lost 6 bases and the J gene lost 7 bases, with 12 bases spanning the gap. The CDR3 covers 12 residues. This CDR3 is CAIRTRGNEAFF. As DNA, the CDR3 is TGTGCCATCAGGACAAGGGGGAATGAAGCTTTCTTT.

This clonotype was picked up many times. The chain has TRBV2 and TRBJ1-1, with D uncertain. The germline V gene encodes CDR1 SNHLY and CDR2 FYNNEI. This CDR3 has 13 amino acids. V was cut by 7 bases and J by 0 bases, with 9 bases left in between. This CDR3 is CASTIDLNTEAFF. The CDR3 nucleotides read TGTGCCAGCACGATAGACCTGAACACTGAAGCTTTCTTT.

The gene calls are TRBV7-9 and TRBJ2-7; 9 bases line up with TRBD2. Unmatched junction bases numbered 9, after V lost 7 bases and J lost 5 bases. The CDR3 has 14 amino acids. The germline CDR1 and CDR2 sequences are SEHNR and FQNEAQ (reference sequence). CDR3 residues: CASTFSGRYHEQYF. The CDR3 DNA reads as TGTGCCAGCACTTTTAGCGGGAGATACCACGAGCAGTACTTC.

This clonotype was detected a few times. The chain is built from TRBV19 and TRBJ2-7; possible D gene TRBD1, 6 bases. CDR3 size: 14 residues. Trimming shortened V by 8 bases and J by 6 bases, and 20 bases separated the two germline ends. Germline V lookup: CDR1 LNHDA, CDR2 SQIVND (reference sequence). CDR3 sequence reads: CASHPPGDYGEQYF. The CDR3 coding sequence is TGTGCCAGTCACCCTCCAGGGGATTATGGCGAGCAGTACTTC.

This clonotype has more than one count but fewer than ten. V usage is TRBV5-6 and J usage is TRBJ1-1, with unresolved D. V was shortened by 4 bases and J by 3 bases, with 22 bases between the two germline ends. Germline V gene sequence: CDR1 SGHDT, CDR2 YYEEEE. CDR3 length: 17 amino acids. The DNA for the CDR3 is TGTGCCAGCAGCCTGCCTCTGGGGAAGGGCGGAGACACTGAAGCTTTCTTT. The encoded protein is CASSLPLGKGGDTEAFF. Drawing the rest from reference TRBV5-6 and TRBJ1-1, the complete variable domain is DAGVTQSPTHLIKTRGQQVTLRCSPKSGHDTVSWYQQALGQGPQFIFQYYEEEERQRGNFPDRFSGHQFPNYSSELNVNALLLGDSALYLCASSLPLGKGGDTEAFFGQGTRLTVV.

This clonotype came up many times. The rearrangement joins TRBV9 to TRBJ2-6; 7 nucleotides agree with TRBD2. This CDR3 is built from 18 residues. The germline CDR1 and CDR2 sequences are SGDLS and YYNGEE. The V segment lost 1 base and the J segment 0 bases; nucleotides outside the gene matches: 7. The CDR3 region is CASSVQRGASSGANVLTF. CDR3 bases: TGTGCCAGCAGCGTACAGCGGGGAGCCAGCTCTGGGGCCAACGTCCTGACTTTC.

V usage is TRBV29-1 and J usage is TRBJ1-5; a weak D match, TRBD1 (5 bases). Germline V gene lookup returns CDR1 SQVTM and CDR2 ANQGSEA. The V gene lost 8 bases and the J gene lost 3 bases, with 14 bases spanning the gap. This CDR3 has 13 residues. CDR3 DNA sequence: TGCAGCCAGGACGGGGGGATCAATCAGCCCCAGCATTTT. Translating gives CSQDGGINQPQHF.

The chain is built from TRBV7-6 and TRBJ1-2; TRBD1 might be the D (6 bases). This CDR3 comprises 15 residues. CDR1 is SGHVS, CDR2 FNYEAQ, per germline. V was shortened by 3 bases and J by 8 bases, with 19 bases between the two germline ends. The DNA for the CDR3 is TGTGCCAGCAGCTTGTTTTCGGGGGCACGCGGGGGCTACACCTTC. The encoded protein is CASSLFSGARGGYTF.

This clonotype was seen repeatedly, ten times or more. This sequence joins TRBV7-2 and TRBJ1-1; unclear D gene. V was shortened by 4 bases and J by 5 bases, with 11 bases between the two germline ends. CDR3 length equals 13 residues. Looked up from germline, CDR1 is SGHTA and CDR2 is FQGNSA. The CDR3 nucleotides read TGTGCCAGCAGCTCCATTTGGAGGACTGAAGCTTTCTTT. It translates to CASSSIWRTEAFF.

This clonotype was recorded at least ten times. CDR3 region: CASRGTDSNQPQHF. DNA of the CDR3: TGTGCCAGCAGGGGGACGGATAGCAATCAGCCCCAGCATTTT. The chain recombines TRBV5-6 with TRBJ1-5, with D perhaps matching TRBD1 (5 bases). The CDR3 has 14 amino acids. Germline V gives CDR1 SGHDT, CDR2 YYEEEE. Deletions cut 5 bases from V and 0 bases from J, with 9 bases between.

The gene calls are TRBV5-1 and TRBJ1-1, with D tentatively TRBD1 (5 bases). Germline V lookup: CDR1 SGHRS, CDR2 YFSETQ. This CDR3 comprises 13 residues. Trimming took off 1 base at V and 8 bases at J, with 12 bases between the two ends. The CDR3 region has the DNA TGCGCCAGCAGCTTGTCCCCCGGGACGGAAGCTTTCTTT. Translated: CASSLSPGTEAFF.

The genes are TRBV2 and TRBJ1-2; D is unclear. CDR1 SNHLY and CDR2 FYNNEI come from the germline V gene. The CDR3 extends over 13 amino acids. V dropped 7 bases and J dropped 4 bases, with 13 bases sitting between them. CDR3 region: CASNGGVGYGYTF. The DNA of the CDR3 is TGTGCCAGCAACGGTGGGGTAGGCTATGGCTACACCTTC.